The clone carrying this T cell receptor (beta chain) was counted between two and nine times. Its antigen is unidentified. The length of the CDR3 is 15 residues. V was pared by 4 bases and J by 1 base, with 7 bases of the junction left unmatched. Germline V gene data show CDR1 as MDHEN and CDR2 as SYDVKM. The sample is drawn from a study of identical twins. Study-wide results and caveats: Models predicted less out-of-frame TCR alpha sharing in monozygotic twins than was found. Fewer insertions characterized abundant cord blood beta clonotypes, whereas memory repertoires showed none.

The authors used template switching to add a universal primer site and gave cDNA unique molecular identifiers. Each CDR3 protein is one row after TCRdb ran MiXCR on the 5' RACE reads. The data show around 500,000 distinct CDR3 sequences, 13% to 15% seen once. The sample was also linked to a second study, of yellow fever vaccine responses in identical twins.

The sequence was collected from a woman between 18 and 30 years old in good health. The chain couples TRBV28 to TRBJ2-7, with 7 bases matching TRBD2. Sample: CD4+ T cells sorted from blood. The CDR3: CASSSDRGGSYEQYF. The DNA for the CDR3 is TGTGCCAGCAGTTCAGACCGGGGAGGGTCCTACGAGCAGTACTTC.